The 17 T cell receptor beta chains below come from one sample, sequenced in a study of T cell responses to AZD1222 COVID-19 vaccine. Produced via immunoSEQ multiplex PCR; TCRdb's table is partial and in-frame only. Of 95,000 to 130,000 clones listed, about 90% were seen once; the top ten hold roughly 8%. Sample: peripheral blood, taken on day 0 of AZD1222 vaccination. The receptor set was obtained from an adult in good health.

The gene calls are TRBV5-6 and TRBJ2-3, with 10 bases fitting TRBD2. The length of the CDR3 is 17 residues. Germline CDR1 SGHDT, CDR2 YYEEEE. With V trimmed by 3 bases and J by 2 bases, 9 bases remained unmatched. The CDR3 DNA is TGTGCCAGCAGCTACGGCCCGGGACTAGCGAACACAGATACGCAGTATTTT. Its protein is CASSYGPGLANTDTQYF. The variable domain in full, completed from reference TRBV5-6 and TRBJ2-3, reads DAGVTQSPTHLIKTRGQQVTLRCSPKSGHDTVSWYQQALGQGPQFIFQYYEEEERQRGNFPDRFSGHQFPNYSSELNVNALLLGDSALYLCASSYGPGLANTDTQYFGPGTRLTVL.

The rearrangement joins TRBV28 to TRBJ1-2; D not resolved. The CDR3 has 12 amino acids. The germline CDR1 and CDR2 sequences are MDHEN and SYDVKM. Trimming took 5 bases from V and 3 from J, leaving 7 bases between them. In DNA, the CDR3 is TGTGCCAGCAGTCCCGGTCACTATGGCTACACCTTC. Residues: CASSPGHYGYTF.

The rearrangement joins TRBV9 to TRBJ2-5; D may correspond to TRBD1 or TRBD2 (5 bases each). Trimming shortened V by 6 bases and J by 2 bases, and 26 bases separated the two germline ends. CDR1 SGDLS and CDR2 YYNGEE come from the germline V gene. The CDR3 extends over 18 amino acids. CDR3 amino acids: CASTLRDGRGTAQETQYF. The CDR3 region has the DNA TGTGCCAGCACCCTAAGGGACGGTCGGGGAACAGCACAAGAGACCCAGTACTTC. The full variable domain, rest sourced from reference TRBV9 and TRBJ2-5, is DSGVTQTPKHLITATGQRVTLRCSPRSGDLSVYWYQQSLDQGLQFLIQYYNGEERAKGNILERFSAQQFPDLHSELNLSSLELGDSALYFCASTLRDGRGTAQETQYFGPGTRLLVL.

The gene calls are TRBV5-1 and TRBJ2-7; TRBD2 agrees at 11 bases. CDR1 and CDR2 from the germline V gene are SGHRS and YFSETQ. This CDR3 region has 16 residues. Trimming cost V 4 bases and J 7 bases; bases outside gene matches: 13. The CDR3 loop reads CASSNPGLAAGSEQYF. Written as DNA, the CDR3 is TGCGCCAGCAGCAATCCGGGACTAGCGGCGGGGTCTGAGCAGTACTTC.

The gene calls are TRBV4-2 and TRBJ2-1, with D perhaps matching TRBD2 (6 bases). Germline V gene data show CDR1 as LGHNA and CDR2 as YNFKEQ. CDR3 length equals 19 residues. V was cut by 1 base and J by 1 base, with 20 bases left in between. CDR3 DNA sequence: TGTGCCAGCAGCCAAGGGTATGCTCCCGGCGGGGTGTCCTACAATGAGCAGTTCTTC. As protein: CASSQGYAPGGVSYNEQFF.

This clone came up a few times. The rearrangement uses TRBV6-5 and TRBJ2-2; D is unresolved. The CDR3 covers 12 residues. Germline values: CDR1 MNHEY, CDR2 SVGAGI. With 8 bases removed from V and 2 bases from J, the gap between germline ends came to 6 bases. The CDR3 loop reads CASGINTGELFF. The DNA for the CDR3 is TGTGCCAGCGGAATAAACACCGGGGAGCTGTTTTTT.

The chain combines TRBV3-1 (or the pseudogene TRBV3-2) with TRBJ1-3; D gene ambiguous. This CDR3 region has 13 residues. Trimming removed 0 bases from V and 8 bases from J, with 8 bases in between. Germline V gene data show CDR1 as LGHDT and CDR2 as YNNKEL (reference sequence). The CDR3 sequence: CASSQEGSHTIYF. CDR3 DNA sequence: TGTGCCAGCAGCCAAGAGGGGAGCCACACCATATATTTT.

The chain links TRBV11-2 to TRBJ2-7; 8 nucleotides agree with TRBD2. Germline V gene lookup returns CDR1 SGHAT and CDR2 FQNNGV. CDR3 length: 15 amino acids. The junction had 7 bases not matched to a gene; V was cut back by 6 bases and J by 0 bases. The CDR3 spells CASSLGLAGSYEQYF. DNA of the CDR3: TGTGCCAGCAGTCTCGGGCTAGCGGGCTCCTACGAGCAGTACTTC.

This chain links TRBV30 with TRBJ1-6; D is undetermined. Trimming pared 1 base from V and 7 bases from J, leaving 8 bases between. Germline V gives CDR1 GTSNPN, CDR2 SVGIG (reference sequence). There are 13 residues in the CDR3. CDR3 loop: CAWSAGRNSPLHF. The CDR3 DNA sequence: TGTGCCTGGAGTGCGGGGAGGAATTCACCCCTCCACTTT.

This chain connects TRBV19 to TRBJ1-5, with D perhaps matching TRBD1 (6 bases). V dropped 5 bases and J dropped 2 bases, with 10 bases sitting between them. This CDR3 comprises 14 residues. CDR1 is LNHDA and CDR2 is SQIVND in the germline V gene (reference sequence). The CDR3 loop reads CASSFRQGNQPQHF. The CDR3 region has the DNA TGTGCCAGTAGTTTCCGACAGGGCAATCAGCCCCAGCATTTT. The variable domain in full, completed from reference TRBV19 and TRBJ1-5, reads DGGITQSPKYLFRKEGQNVTLSCEQNLNHDAMYWYRQDPGQGLRLIYYSQIVNDFQKGDIAEGYSVSREKKESFPLTVTSAQKNPTAFYLCASSFRQGNQPQHFGDGTRLSIL.

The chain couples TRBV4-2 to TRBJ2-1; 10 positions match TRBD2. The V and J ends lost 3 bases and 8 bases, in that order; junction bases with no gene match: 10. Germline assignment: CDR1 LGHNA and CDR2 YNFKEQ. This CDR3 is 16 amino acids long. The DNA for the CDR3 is TGTGCCAGCAGCCAGGGAGCGGGAGGGGGCGTCGATGAGCAGTTCTTC. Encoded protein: CASSQGAGGGVDEQFF.

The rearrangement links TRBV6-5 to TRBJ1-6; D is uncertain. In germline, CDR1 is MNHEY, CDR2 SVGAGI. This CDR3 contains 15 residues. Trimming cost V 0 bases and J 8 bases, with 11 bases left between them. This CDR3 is CASSYSSVIYSPLHF. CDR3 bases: TGTGCCAGCAGTTACTCTTCTGTCATTTATTCACCCCTCCACTTT.

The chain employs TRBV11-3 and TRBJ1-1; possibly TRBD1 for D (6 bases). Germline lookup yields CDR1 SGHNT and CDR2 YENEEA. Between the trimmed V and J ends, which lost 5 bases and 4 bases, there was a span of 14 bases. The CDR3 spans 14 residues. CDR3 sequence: CASSQGNRGTEAFF. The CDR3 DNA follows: TGTGCCAGCAGCCAGGGGAATAGGGGCACTGAAGCTTTCTTT.

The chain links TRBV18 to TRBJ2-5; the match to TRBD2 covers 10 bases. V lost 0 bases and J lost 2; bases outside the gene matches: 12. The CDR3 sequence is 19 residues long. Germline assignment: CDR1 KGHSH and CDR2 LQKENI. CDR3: CASSPPALAGPGRQETQYF. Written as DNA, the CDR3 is TGTGCCAGCTCACCACCGGCACTAGCGGGGCCGGGGAGACAAGAGACCCAGTACTTC.

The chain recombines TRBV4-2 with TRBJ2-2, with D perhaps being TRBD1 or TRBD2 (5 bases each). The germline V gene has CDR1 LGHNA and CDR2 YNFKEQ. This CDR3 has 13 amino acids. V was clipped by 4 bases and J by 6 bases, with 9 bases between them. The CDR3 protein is CASSPEGPGELFF. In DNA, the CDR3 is TGTGCCAGCAGCCCTGAGGGGCCCGGGGAGCTGTTTTTT.

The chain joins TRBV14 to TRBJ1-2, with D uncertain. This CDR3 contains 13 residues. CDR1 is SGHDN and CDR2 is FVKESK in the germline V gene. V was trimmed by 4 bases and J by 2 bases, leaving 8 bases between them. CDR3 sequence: CASSPSRNYGYTF. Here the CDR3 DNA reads TGTGCCAGCAGCCCATCACGCAACTATGGCTACACCTTC.

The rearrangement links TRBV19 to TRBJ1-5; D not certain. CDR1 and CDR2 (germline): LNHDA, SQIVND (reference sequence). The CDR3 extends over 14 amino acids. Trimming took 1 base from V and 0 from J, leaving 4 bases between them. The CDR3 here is CASSIVNSNQPQHF. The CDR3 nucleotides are TGTGCCAGTAGTATAGTTAATAGCAATCAGCCCCAGCATTTT.